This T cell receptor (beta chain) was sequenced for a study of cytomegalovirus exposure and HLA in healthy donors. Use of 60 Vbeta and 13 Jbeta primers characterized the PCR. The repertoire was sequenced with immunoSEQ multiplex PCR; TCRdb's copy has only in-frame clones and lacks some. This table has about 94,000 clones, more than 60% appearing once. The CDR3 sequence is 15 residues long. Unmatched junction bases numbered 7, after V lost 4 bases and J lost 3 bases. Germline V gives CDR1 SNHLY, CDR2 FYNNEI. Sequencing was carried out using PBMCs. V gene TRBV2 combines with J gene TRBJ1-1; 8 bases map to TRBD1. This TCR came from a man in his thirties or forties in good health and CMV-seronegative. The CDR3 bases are TGTGCCAGCAGTGCTGTGGCAGGGGGCTACACTGAAGCTTTCTTT. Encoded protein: CASSAVAGGYTEAFF.